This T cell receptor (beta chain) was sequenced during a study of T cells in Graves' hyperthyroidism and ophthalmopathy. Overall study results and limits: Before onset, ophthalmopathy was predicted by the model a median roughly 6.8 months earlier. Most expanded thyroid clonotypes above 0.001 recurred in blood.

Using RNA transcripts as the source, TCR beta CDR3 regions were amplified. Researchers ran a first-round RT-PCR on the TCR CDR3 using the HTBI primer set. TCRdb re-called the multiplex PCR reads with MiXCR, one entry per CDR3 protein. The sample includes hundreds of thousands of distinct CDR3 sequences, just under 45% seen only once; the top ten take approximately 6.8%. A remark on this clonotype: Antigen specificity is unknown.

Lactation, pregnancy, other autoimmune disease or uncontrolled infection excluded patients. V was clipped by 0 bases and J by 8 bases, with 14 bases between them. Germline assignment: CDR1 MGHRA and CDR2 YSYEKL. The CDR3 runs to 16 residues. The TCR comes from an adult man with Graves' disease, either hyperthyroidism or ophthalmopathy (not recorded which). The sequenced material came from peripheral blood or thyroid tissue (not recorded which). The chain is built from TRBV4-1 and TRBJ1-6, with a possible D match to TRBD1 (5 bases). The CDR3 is CASSQDSKGFYSPLHF. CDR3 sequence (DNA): TGCGCCAGCAGCCAAGACTCTAAGGGGTTTTATTCACCCCTCCACTTT.